This T cell receptor beta chain was observed in a study of response to subunit inactivated influenza vaccine. General observations from the study: The authors proposed limited new T cell recruitment per seasonal influenza vaccination.

The V end lost 0 bases, the J end lost 1 base, and 13 bases lay between the germline ends. Germline assignment: CDR1 SGHAT and CDR2 FQNNGV. This CDR3 has 17 amino acids. TCRdb ran MiXCR on the RT-PCR reads and lists one entry per CDR3 protein. The sample holds a few hundred thousand distinct CDR3 sequences; about a fifth are singletons and the top ten take roughly a tenth. On this clonotype: What it binds is not known.

This rearrangement joins TRBV11-2 to TRBJ1-3; D gene unclear. This sequence was found in a man between 50 and 69 years old who received an inactivated influenza vaccine. Material: PBMCs from blood, obtained around 22 months after vaccination. The CDR3 loop is CASSLERASASGNTIYF. In DNA form, the CDR3 reads TGTGCCAGCAGCTTAGAGCGAGCCAGCGCATCTGGAAACACCATATATTTT. Based on the CDR3 plus reference TRBV11-2 and TRBJ1-3, the full variable domain is EAGVAQSPRYKIIEKRQSVAFWCNPISGHATLYWYQQILGQGPKLLIQFQNNGVVDDSQLPKDRFSAERLKGVDSTLKIQPAKLEDSAVYLCASSLERASASGNTIYFGEGSWLTVV.